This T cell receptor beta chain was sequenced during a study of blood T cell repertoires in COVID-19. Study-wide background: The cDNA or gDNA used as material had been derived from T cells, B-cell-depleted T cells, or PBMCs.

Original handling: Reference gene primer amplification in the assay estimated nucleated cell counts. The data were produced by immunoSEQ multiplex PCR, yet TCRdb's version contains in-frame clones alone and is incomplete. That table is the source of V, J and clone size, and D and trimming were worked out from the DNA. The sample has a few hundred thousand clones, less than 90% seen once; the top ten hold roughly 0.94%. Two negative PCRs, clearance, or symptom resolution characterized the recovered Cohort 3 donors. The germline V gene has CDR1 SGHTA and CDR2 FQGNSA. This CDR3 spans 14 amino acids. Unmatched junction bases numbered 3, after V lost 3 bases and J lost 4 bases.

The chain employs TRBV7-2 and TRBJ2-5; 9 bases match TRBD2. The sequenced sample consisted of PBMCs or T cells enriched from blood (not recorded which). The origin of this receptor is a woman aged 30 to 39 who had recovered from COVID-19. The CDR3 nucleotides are TGTGCCAGCAGCTTGCGGGGGGGGGTAGAGACCCAGTACTTC. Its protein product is CASSLRGGVETQYF.